The 8 T cell receptor beta chains reported below all come from one sample, sequenced in a study of technical replicates of blood from four donors. Some clones are missing from TCRdb's copy, which holds only in-frame ones; the method was immunoSEQ multiplex PCR. The table lists approximately 75,000 clones, approximately 96% of them singletons. The sequenced sample consisted of T cells isolated from PBMCs. Receptor source: a human donor in good health.

CDR3 sequence: CASSQDVAGGRDTQYF. CDR3 DNA sequence: TGCGCCAGCAGCCAAGACGTAGCGGGAGGGCGAGATACGCAGTATTTT. The V gene is TRBV4-3, the J gene TRBJ2-3, with 11 bases identical to TRBD2. The V segment lost 0 bases and the J segment 5 bases; nucleotides outside the gene matches: 4. This CDR3 contains 16 residues. CDR1 and CDR2 from the germline V gene are LGHNA and YSLEER.

This chain uses TRBV5-1 with TRBJ1-1; TRBD1 might be the D (5 bases). The CDR3 runs 14 residues. Looked up from germline, CDR1 is SGHRS and CDR2 is YFSETQ. V was clipped by 4 bases and J by 4 bases, with 14 bases between them. Here the CDR3 DNA reads TGCGCCAGCAGCGGGGCGGGGTTGGGCACTGAAGCTTTCTTT. It encodes CASSGAGLGTEAFF. The full variable domain, rest sourced from reference TRBV5-1 and TRBJ1-1, is KAGVTQTPRYLIKTRGQQVTLSCSPISGHRSVSWYQQTPGQGLQFLFEYFSETQRNKGNFPGRFSGRQFSNSRSEMNVSTLELGDSALYLCASSGAGLGTEAFFGQGTRLTVV.

This clone appeared once. The V call is TRBV7-9, the J call TRBJ1-1; D call uncertain. Between the trimmed V and J ends, which lost 8 bases and 3 bases, there was a span of 10 bases. The CDR3 runs to 12 residues. Looked up from germline, CDR1 is SEHNR and CDR2 is FQNEAQ (reference sequence). In DNA, the CDR3 is TGTGCCAGCCGACGACTTGACACTGAAGCTTTCTTT. It yields the protein CASRRLDTEAFF. The full variable domain, completed using reference TRBV7-9 and TRBJ1-1, is DTGVSQNPRHKITKRGQNVTFRCDPISEHNRLYWYRQTLGQGPEFLTYFQNEAQLEKSRLLSDRFSAERPKGSFSTLEIQRTEQGDSAMYLCASRRLDTEAFFGQGTRLTVV.

V gene TRBV25-1 combines with J gene TRBJ1-1, with TRBD1 identical over 9 bases. The trim removed 7 bases at V and 7 bases at J, leaving 10 bases unmatched. The length of the CDR3 is 14 residues. Germline V gives CDR1 MGHDK, CDR2 SYGVNS. The CDR3 coding sequence is TGTGCCAGCATGAAGACAGGGGGATCTTATGAAGCTTTCTTT. The encoded protein is CASMKTGGSYEAFF.

CDR3 sequence (DNA): TGTGCCAGCAGCGGTCTGACTAGCGGGACTATCACCGGGGAGCTGTTTTTT. It translates to CASSGLTSGTITGELFF. The chain recombines TRBV9 with TRBJ2-2, with 11 bases that match TRBD2. Germline loops: CDR1 SGDLS, CDR2 YYNGEE. The trim removed 3 bases at V and 4 bases at J, leaving 8 bases unmatched. This CDR3 has 17 residues.

The chain links TRBV29-1 to TRBJ2-5; maybe TRBD1 (5 bases). Trimming shortened V by 2 bases and J by 0 bases, and 7 bases separated the two germline ends. CDR1 is SQVTM and CDR2 is ANQGSEA in the germline V gene. This CDR3 is 13 amino acids long. DNA of the CDR3: TGCAGCGTTGAAAAGGGGTACCAAGAGACCCAGTACTTC. Translated: CSVEKGYQETQYF. Full variable domain (rest looked up from reference TRBV29-1 and TRBJ2-5): SAVISQKPSRDICQRGTSLTIQCQVDSQVTMMFWYRQQPGQSLTLIATANQGSEATYESGFVIDKFPISRPNLTFSTLTVSNMSPEDSSIYLCSVEKGYQETQYFGPGTRLLVL.

The V gene is TRBV5-4, the J gene TRBJ2-7; TRBD1 agrees at 12 bases. The CDR3 runs to 14 residues. With V trimmed by 6 bases and J by 7 bases, 8 bases remained unmatched. Germline CDR1 reads SGHNT; CDR2 reads YYREEE (reference sequence). The CDR3 spells CASNPGQGAGEQYF. In DNA, the CDR3 is TGTGCCAGCAACCCGGGACAGGGGGCTGGGGAGCAGTACTTC.

The J gene is TRBJ1-2, the V gene TRBV27; D is possibly TRBD1 (6 bases). CDR1 MNHEY and CDR2 SMNVEV come from the germline V gene (reference sequence). CDR3 size: 13 residues. V dropped 3 bases and J dropped 4 bases, with 9 bases sitting between them. In nucleotides, the CDR3 is TGTGCCAGCAGTTTCGGGACATTCTATGGCTACACCTTC. Translation: CASSFGTFYGYTF.